This T cell receptor (beta chain) was profiled in a study of T-cell reconstitution after alpha-beta-depleted transplantation in children (TCRdb year 2016). At the level of the whole study: Using TCR repertoire profiling, the study followed T-cell immune reconstitution in a quantitative way in children after TCRalphabeta/CD19-depleted allogeneic hematopoietic cell transplantation.

Library method: PCR. Sequencing was carried out with an Illumina HiSeq 2500. Molecular barcoding was employed in the preparation of TCR libraries, with unique molecular identifiers being used to normalize TCRbeta repertoire quantification. The public reads were reanalyzed by TCRdb: fastp trimming at Q25, MiXCR alignment, in-frame beta chains only. Each entry is one CDR3 protein sequence, shown with its most common DNA and genes. The sample table lists about 16,000 distinct CDR3 sequences, 7.7% of them with a count of one. The biggest ten clones account for around 34% of the sample. As regards this clonotype: It has no known antigen specificity. Base qualities are not recorded, but no much larger clone differs from it by a single base.

The time point label corresponds to: day 60 (about 2 months) after transplantation. The treatment or condition label on this specimen signifies: allogeneic hematopoietic cell transplantation with graft depleted of TCRalphabeta T cells and CD19 B cells. The transplant recipients were children given TCRalphabeta/CD19-depleted allogeneic hematopoietic cell grafts. Points the paper makes about the study in general: In some patients, the high TCRbeta diversity seen at day 60 was put down to recipient T cells and intrathymic progenitors that had survived conditioning. The apparently early alphabetaT-cell count recovery about two months after transplant was reportedly dependent on only several hundred rapidly expanded clones derived from non-depleted graft cells. Over subsequent months, a decline in hyperexpanded clone frequencies was noted, and after one year, T-cell counts and TCRbeta diversity were mostly ascribed to newly produced T cells.

According to the germline V gene, CDR1 reads SGDLS and CDR2 reads YYNGEE. V sheds 2 bases and J sheds 1 base, leaving 6 bases between their ends. Reading from cysteine to phenylalanine, the CDR3 counts 13 amino acids. The entry retains the CDR3 DNA only, 39 bases that are in frame from base 1. This chain joins TRBV9 to TRBJ1-1, with the D gene uncertain. This material consisted of PBMCs, mostly from graft donor cells, taken 60 days after TCRalphabeta/CD19-depleted stem cell transplant. The sequence was obtained from a boy younger than two who had a stem cell transplant for Wiskott-Aldrich syndrome, so the T cells may come from the graft donor. The CDR3 loop reads CASSVLENTEAFF. The nucleotide sequence is given as TGTGCCAGCAGCGTTCTGGAGAACACTGAAGCTTTCTTT.